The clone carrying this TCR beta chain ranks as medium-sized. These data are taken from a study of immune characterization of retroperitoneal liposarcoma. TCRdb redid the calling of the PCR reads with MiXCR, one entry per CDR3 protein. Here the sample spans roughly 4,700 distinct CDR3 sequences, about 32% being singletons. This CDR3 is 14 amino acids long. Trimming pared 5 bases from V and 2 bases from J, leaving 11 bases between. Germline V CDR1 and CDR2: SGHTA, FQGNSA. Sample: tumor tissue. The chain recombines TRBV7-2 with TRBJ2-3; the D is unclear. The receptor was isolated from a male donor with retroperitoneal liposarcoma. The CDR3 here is CASSPLSATDTQYF. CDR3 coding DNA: TGTGCCAGCAGCCCCCTGTCGGCCACAGATACGCAGTATTTT. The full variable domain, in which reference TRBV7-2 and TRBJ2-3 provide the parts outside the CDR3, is GAGVSQSPSNKVTEKGKDVELRCDPISGHTALYWYRQSLGQGLEFLIYFQGNSAPDKSGLPSDRFSAERTGGSVSTLTIQRTQQEDSAVYLCASSPLSATDTQYFGPGTRLTVL.